These 14 T cell receptor beta chains were all obtained from the same sample, sequenced in a study of post-analysis software for immune sequencing data. Researchers reported that TCR beta cDNA libraries carried unique molecular identifiers. One entry per CDR3 protein, called by TCRdb with MiXCR from the PCR reads. In the table there are around 770,000 distinct CDR3 sequences, roughly 46% of which are singletons. Overall study findings and caveats: Elevated frequency relative to controls characterized four or five TRBV segments in patients, TRBV5-6, TRBV5-1 and TRBV20-1 among them.

Antigens for these TCRs are unknown. Sequenced: blood. The receptor set was obtained from a girl between 10 and 17 years old with multiple sclerosis.

A word on this clonotype: A junction boundary mismatches the germline segment, possibly from a read error. The gene calls are TRBV10-2 and TRBJ2-6; maybe TRBD1 (5 bases). This CDR3 region has 17 residues. Germline V gives CDR1 WSHSY, CDR2 SAAADI. CDR3 protein: CASTSNPALSGANVRTF. DNA for the CDR3: TGCGCCAGCACCTCAAATCCGGCCCTGTCTGGGGCCAACGTCCGGACTTTC.

This clonotype has more than one count but fewer than ten. The chain carries TRBV10-3 and TRBJ2-7, with 8 bases lining up with TRBD2. Germline CDR1 ENHRY, CDR2 SYGVKD. V shed 9 bases, J shed 0 bases, and the junction held 7 bases outside the gene matches. The CDR3 length is 14 residues. CDR3 nucleotides: TGTGCCATTAAGCGGGAGTCGAGCTCCTACGAGCAGTACTTC. It encodes CAIKRESSSYEQYF.

The V and J genes are TRBV7-3 and TRBJ2-1; 12 nucleotides line up with TRBD1. The J segment lost 9 bases and the V segment lost 1 base, leaving 7 bases of the junction unmatched. The CDR3 length is 16 residues. The germline gives CDR1 SGHTA, CDR2 FQGTGA. CDR3 amino acids: CASSLIPGTGGTEQFF. CDR3 nucleotides: TGTGCCAGCAGCTTAATCCCCGGGACAGGGGGCACTGAGCAGTTCTTC.

The rearrangement uses TRBV6-2 or TRBV6-3 and TRBJ2-5, with D perhaps assigned TRBD1 or TRBD2 (6 bases each). The V end was cut by 6 bases, the J end by 2 bases, with 22 bases between. CDR1 and CDR2 from the germline V gene are MNHEY and SVGEGT. This CDR3 has 17 amino acids. The CDR3 coding sequence is TGTGCCAGCAGCGCAAGATCCGGAAAAGGGGGGCAAGAGACCCAGTACTTC. It yields the protein CASSARSGKGGQETQYF.

This chain links TRBV20-1 with TRBJ2-7, with D uncertain. The germline V gene has CDR1 DFQATT and CDR2 SNEGSKA (reference sequence). The CDR3 sequence is 12 residues long. V shed 4 bases and J shed 2 bases, with 9 bases lying between them. CDR3 sequence: CSATLTAYEQYF. DNA of the CDR3: TGCAGTGCTACCCTCACAGCCTACGAGCAGTACTTC.

This rearrangement joins TRBV14 to TRBJ2-1; TRBD2 matches 7 bases. V trimming: 3 bases; J trimming: 10 bases; junction bases outside the gene matches: 15. CDR1 is SGHDN and CDR2 is FVKESK in the germline V gene. The CDR3 extends over 16 amino acids. The CDR3 DNA reads as TGTGCCAGCAGCCAGGCGGGTAGCGGGCAGCCGGGGGAGCAGTTCTTC. It encodes CASSQAGSGQPGEQFF.

CDR3 nucleotides: TGTGCCACCAGCAGAGTATCAGGCCTGGGGGCAGAGACCCAGTACTTC. Residues: CATSRVSGLGAETQYF. The chain is built from TRBV15 and TRBJ2-5, with D possibly being TRBD1 (6 bases). Germline CDR1 is LNHNV and CDR2 is YYDKDF (reference sequence). The CDR3 contains 16 residues. Between the trimmed V and J ends, which lost 1 base and 4 bases, there was a span of 16 bases.

This clonotype was detected only a few times. Germline is not matched at one junction end, which may reflect a read error. The J gene is TRBJ2-7, the V gene TRBV20-1; 7 nucleotides match TRBD2. This CDR3 is built from 14 residues. Germline lookup yields CDR1 DFQATT and CDR2 SNEGSKA (reference sequence). This chain's CDR3 is CSAREERGAYEQYF. Here the CDR3 DNA reads TGCAGCGCTAGAGAGGAGCGGGGAGCCTACGAGCAGTACTTC.

In DNA form, the CDR3 reads TGTGCCAGCAGCTTAGCGAGCCAGGGGTTCGGACAGCCCCAGCATTTT. Translating gives CASSLASQGFGQPQHF. The V call is TRBV7-2, the J call TRBJ1-5, with a possible D match to TRBD1 (6 bases). CDR3 size: 16 residues. CDR1 and CDR2 from the germline V gene are SGHTA and FQGNSA. Trimming pared 0 bases from V and 7 bases from J, leaving 16 bases between.

The chain carries TRBV29-1 and TRBJ2-7; no clear D gene. V lost 6 bases and J lost 1, with 7 bases in between. The germline gives CDR1 SQVTM, CDR2 ANQGSEA. CDR3 size: 11 residues. In DNA form, the CDR3 reads TGCAGCGTGATCCAGTCCTACGAGCAGTACTTC. Protein: CSVIQSYEQYF.

The CDR3 protein is CASRQPQETQYF. DNA of the CDR3: TGTGCCAGCAGACAGCCCCAAGAGACCCAGTACTTC. The chain has TRBV7-2 and TRBJ2-5; D not certain. The CDR3 runs 12 residues. Trimming shortened V by 6 bases and J by 1 base, and 6 bases separated the two germline ends. Germline assignment: CDR1 SGHTA and CDR2 FQGNSA. Using reference TRBV7-2 and TRBJ2-5 for the parts outside the CDR3, the full variable domain is GAGVSQSPSNKVTEKGKDVELRCDPISGHTALYWYRQSLGQGLEFLIYFQGNSAPDKSGLPSDRFSAERTGGSVSTLTIQRTQQEDSAVYLCASRQPQETQYFGPGTRLLVL.

The count of this clonotype is one. The rearrangement joins TRBV7-3 to TRBJ2-1, with 8 bases identical to TRBD2. The junction had 2 bases not matched to a gene; V was cut back by 1 base and J by 0 bases. The CDR3 length is 16 residues. Germline V gives CDR1 SGHTA, CDR2 FQGTGA. CDR3 sequence (DNA): TGTGCCAGCAGCTTAAGCCTAGCGGGCTCCTACAATGAGCAGTTCTTC. Amino acid sequence: CASSLSLAGSYNEQFF.

The chain couples TRBV5-1 to TRBJ1-2; D is perhaps TRBD1 (5 bases). Deletions cut 4 bases from V and 3 bases from J, with 16 bases between. Germline CDR1 SGHRS, CDR2 YFSETQ. This CDR3 comprises 15 residues. CDR3 in DNA: TGCGCCAGCAGCCCCTTAGAGGGGAACTACTATGGCTACACCTTC. Protein sequence: CASSPLEGNYYGYTF.

The chain has TRBV5-1 and TRBJ1-2; no clear D. The CDR3 is 14 amino acids. Germline V CDR1 and CDR2: SGHRS, YFSETQ. The V end was cut by 0 bases, the J end by 8 bases, with 14 bases between. CDR3 region: CASSLDGPERGYTF. The CDR3 nucleotides read TGCGCCAGCAGCTTGGACGGCCCAGAGAGAGGCTACACCTTC. The variable domain in full, completed from reference TRBV5-1 and TRBJ1-2, reads KAGVTQTPRYLIKTRGQQVTLSCSPISGHRSVSWYQQTPGQGLQFLFEYFSETQRNKGNFPGRFSGRQFSNSRSEMNVSTLELGDSALYLCASSLDGPERGYTFGSGTRLTVV.